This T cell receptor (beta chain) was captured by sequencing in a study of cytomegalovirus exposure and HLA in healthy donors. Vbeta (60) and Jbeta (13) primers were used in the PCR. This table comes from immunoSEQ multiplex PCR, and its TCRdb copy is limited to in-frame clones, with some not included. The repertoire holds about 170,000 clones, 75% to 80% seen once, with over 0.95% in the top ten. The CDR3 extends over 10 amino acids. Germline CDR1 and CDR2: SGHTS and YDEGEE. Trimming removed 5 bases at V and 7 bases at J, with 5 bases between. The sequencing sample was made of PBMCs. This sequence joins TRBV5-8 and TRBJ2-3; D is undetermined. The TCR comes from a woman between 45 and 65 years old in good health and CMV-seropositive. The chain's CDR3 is CASSNYTQYF. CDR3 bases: TGTGCCAGCAGTAACTATACGCAGTATTTT. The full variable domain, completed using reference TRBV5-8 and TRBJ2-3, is EAGVTQSPTHLIKTRGQQATLRCSPISGHTSVYWYQQALGLGLQFLLWYDEGEERNRGNFPPRFSGRQFPNYSSELNVNALELEDSALYLCASSNYTQYFGPGTRLTVL.